This TCR beta chain appears in the sequencing data of a study of OX40 agonist ivuxolimab in advanced cancers. Study-wide context: Subjects had a mean age of around 60 years, with a range of about 23 to 79; 82.7% were male.

This table comes from immunoSEQ multiplex PCR, and its TCRdb copy is limited to in-frame clones, with some not included. Of about 96,000 clones listed, about 90% are singletons. Points on this clone: No antigen is known for it.

Study-level findings and limits: At 0.1 to 3.0 mg/kg, CD4+ and CD8+ blood T cells expanded clonally by week 6.

With autoimmune disease history or systemic immunosuppression, patients were excluded. The germline V gene has CDR1 SGHRS and CDR2 YFSETQ. The V end lost 0 bases, the J end lost 8 bases, and 13 bases lay between the germline ends. There are 14 residues in the CDR3. J is TRBJ2-3 and V is TRBV5-1; weak D call: TRBD2 (6 bases). This specimen was CD4+ or CD8+ T cells sorted from blood, taken in a trial of the OX40 agonist ivuxolimab. The source of this sequence is an adult with an advanced solid tumor such as melanoma, head and neck, liver or kidney cancer. CDR3 nucleotide sequence: TGCGCCAGCAGCTTGGGGGCTAGCGCTGGTACGCAGTATTTT. Amino acids: CASSLGASAGTQYF.